Below are 29 T cell receptor beta chains sequenced from a single sample in a study of siplizumab effects on memory and regulatory T cells (dated by TCRdb to the late 2010s). The library was made by the immunoSEQ multiplex PCR assay. Sourced from immuneACCESS, this table was stored by TCRdb with only in-frame sequences that have V and J called. A share of the clones is absent; for the studies checked, an unresolved V gene accounts for under half, and the remainder has no known explanation. In all, the sample holds approximately 100,000 clones, and 90% to 95% of those were seen once. The top ten clonotypes cover about 0.7% of the sample. The specimen was Tregs sorted from blood. These receptors came from a human donor in good health.

The chain joins TRBV7-2 to TRBJ2-7; the D is unclear. The CDR3 runs 15 residues. V lost 5 bases, J lost 0 bases, and 14 bases lay in between. Germline CDR1 reads SGHTA; CDR2 reads FQGNSA. This CDR3 is CASSAGRHSSYEQYF. The CDR3 DNA reads as TGTGCCAGCAGCGCCGGCCGACATAGCTCCTACGAGCAGTACTTC.

V usage is TRBV28 and J usage is TRBJ2-7, with a tentative D call TRBD1 (5 bases). The CDR3 is made up of 13 amino acids. V lost 4 bases and J lost 2, with 9 bases in between. Germline CDR1 and CDR2: MDHEN and SYDVKM. The CDR3 loop is CASSSGNAYEQYF. DNA of the CDR3: TGTGCCAGCAGTTCAGGGAACGCCTACGAGCAGTACTTC.

This chain uses TRBV30 with TRBJ1-2; TRBD1 aligns across 10 bases. Looked up from germline, CDR1 is GTSNPN and CDR2 is SVGIG (reference sequence). V lost 4 bases to trimming and J lost 0 bases; unmatched junction nucleotides: 5. This CDR3 comprises 15 residues. The chain's CDR3 is CAWTRGTGANYGYTF. The CDR3 DNA is TGTGCCTGGACCAGAGGGACAGGGGCTAACTATGGCTACACCTTC.

The chain uses TRBV2 and TRBJ2-1, with D possibly TRBD1 on 5 matching bases. The germline CDR1 and CDR2 sequences are SNHLY and FYNNEI. The CDR3 has 15 amino acids. V was cut by 1 base and J by 0 bases, with 7 bases left in between. The CDR3 DNA is TGTGCCAGCAGTGAAGAAGGGGACTCCTACAATGAGCAGTTCTTC. This encodes CASSEEGDSYNEQFF.

This rearrangement joins TRBV5-1 to TRBJ2-2; D is unresolved. There are 16 residues in the CDR3. V gave up 0 bases and J gave up 0 bases, with 9 bases separating them. CDR1 is SGHRS and CDR2 is YFSETQ in the germline V gene. The CDR3 loop is CASSLEVPANTGELFF. CDR3 nucleotides: TGCGCCAGCAGCTTGGAGGTCCCCGCGAACACCGGGGAGCTGTTTTTT.

This clone was observed a single time. CDR3: CASSWGRGRPYYEQYF. The CDR3 DNA is TGTGCCAGCAGTTGGGGCAGGGGACGACCCTATTACGAGCAGTACTTC. V is TRBV28 and J is TRBJ2-7; maybe TRBD1 (6 bases). CDR3 length: 16 residues. Germline CDR1 MDHEN, CDR2 SYDVKM. Deletions cut 4 bases from V and 4 bases from J, with 20 bases between.

V is TRBV7-9 and J is TRBJ2-1; 10 bases fit TRBD1. V lost 3 bases, J lost 6 bases, and 5 bases stayed unmatched. Looked up from germline, CDR1 is SEHNR and CDR2 is FQNEAQ (reference sequence). This CDR3 has 15 amino acids. The CDR3 here is CASSFWDRGLNEQFF. The DNA of the CDR3 is TGTGCCAGCAGCTTCTGGGACAGGGGTCTCAATGAGCAGTTCTTC.

V is TRBV6-5 and J is TRBJ1-5; a weak D match, TRBD1 (6 bases). This CDR3 is 12 amino acids long. V was clipped by 6 bases and J by 7 bases, with 10 bases between them. Germline CDR1 reads MNHEY; CDR2 reads SVGAGI. In nucleotides, the CDR3 is TGTGCCAGCAGAACAGGGTACCAGCCCCAGCATTTT. Translating gives CASRTGYQPQHF.

This chain uses TRBV6-1 with TRBJ1-4, with D hard to call. CDR1 MNHNS and CDR2 SASEGT come from the germline V gene. The V end was cut by 3 bases, the J end by 4 bases, with 12 bases between. The CDR3 runs to 15 residues. The CDR3 protein is CASSERGGRNEKLFF. The CDR3 DNA reads TGTGCCAGCAGTGAGAGAGGCGGCCGTAATGAAAAACTGTTTTTT.

The chain recombines TRBV6-1 with TRBJ2-1, with 9 bases that match TRBD2. CDR1 and CDR2 from the germline V gene are MNHNS and SASEGT. This CDR3 is built from 18 residues. J lost 7 bases, V lost 2 bases, and 15 bases had no gene match. The CDR3 loop is CASSELLGGAGGKNEQFF. CDR3 nucleotide sequence: TGTGCCAGCAGTGAACTACTCGGAGGAGCGGGAGGAAAAAATGAGCAGTTCTTC.

V and J are TRBV5-5 and TRBJ1-3; D remains unclear. The CDR3 is 15 amino acids. Per the germline V gene, CDR1 is SGHKS and CDR2 is YYEKEE (reference sequence). Trimming pared 2 bases from V and 4 bases from J, leaving 13 bases between. The CDR3: CASSFTSSEGNTIYF. CDR3 DNA sequence: TGTGCCAGCAGCTTCACCTCATCTGAAGGAAACACCATATATTTT.

The rearrangement joins TRBV7-8 to TRBJ1-1; D gene ambiguous. Per germline, CDR1 SGHVS and CDR2 FQNEAQ. Trimming cost V 3 bases and J 1 base, with 9 bases left between them. The CDR3 has 14 amino acids. CDR3 sequence (DNA): TGTGCCAGCAGCTTTAGCGGGTGGAACACTGAAGCTTTCTTT. Translation: CASSFSGWNTEAFF. Based on the CDR3 plus reference TRBV7-8 and TRBJ1-1, the full variable domain is GAGVSQSPRYKVAKRGQDVALRCDPISGHVSLFWYQQALGQGPEFLTYFQNEAQLDKSGLPSDRFFAERPEGSVSTLKIQRTQQEDSAVYLCASSFSGWNTEAFFGQGTRLTVV.

The chain combines TRBV2 with TRBJ2-3, with 7 bases lining up with TRBD2. J lost 9 bases, V lost 4 bases, and 4 bases had no gene match. The CDR3 has 12 amino acids. The germline gives CDR1 SNHLY, CDR2 FYNNEI. The CDR3 region is CASSGGLGTQYF. The CDR3 DNA reads as TGTGCCAGCAGTGGAGGACTAGGAACGCAGTATTTT.

The J gene is TRBJ2-1, the V gene TRBV5-6, with a tentative D call TRBD2 (7 bases). Germline CDR1 SGHDT, CDR2 YYEEEE. The V gene lost 1 base and the J gene lost 2 bases, with 13 bases spanning the gap. The CDR3 runs 16 residues. The CDR3 is CASSLLGGRAYNEQFF. Here the CDR3 DNA reads TGTGCCAGCAGCTTGTTAGGGGGGAGGGCCTACAATGAGCAGTTCTTC.

The chain uses TRBV6-1 and TRBJ2-7; TRBD1 is a possible D gene (5 bases). V dropped 2 bases and J dropped 3 bases, with 11 bases sitting between them. The CDR3 loop spans 14 amino acids. Germline CDR1 is MNHNS and CDR2 is SASEGT. CDR3 coding DNA: TGTGCCAGCAGTGAAAGGGGCGAGGTCTACGAGCAGTACTTC. It codes for CASSERGEVYEQYF.

The chain recombines TRBV7-8 with TRBJ2-7; TRBD2 might be the D (5 bases). The length of the CDR3 is 13 residues. Trimming removed 2 bases from V and 2 bases from J, with 7 bases in between. Per the germline V gene, CDR1 is SGHVS and CDR2 is FQNEAQ. The CDR3 loop reads CASSLSGPYEQYF. The CDR3, as DNA: TGTGCCAGCAGCTTAAGCGGTCCCTACGAGCAGTACTTC.

The rearrangement links TRBV5-1 to TRBJ2-7; D is perhaps TRBD1 (5 bases). CDR3 length: 14 amino acids. Germline values: CDR1 SGHRS, CDR2 YFSETQ. V was cut by 2 bases and J by 6 bases, with 15 bases left in between. Written as DNA, the CDR3 is TGCGCCAGCAGCTTAAATAGGGGATTGGGCGAGCAGTACTTC. It translates to CASSLNRGLGEQYF.

The sample holds a few counts of this clone. Here the CDR3 DNA reads TGCGCCAGCAGCGCCCAGAATTACTACGAGCAGTACTTC. The encoded protein is CASSAQNYYEQYF. This chain connects TRBV5-1 to TRBJ2-7; no reliable D call. Germline V gene data show CDR1 as SGHRS and CDR2 as YFSETQ. Trimming took 4 bases from V and 3 from J, leaving 11 bases between them. The CDR3 loop spans 13 amino acids.

This clone was detected only a few times. The chain couples TRBV20-1 to TRBJ1-1; D is perhaps TRBD1 (6 bases). Germline V gene data show CDR1 as DFQATT and CDR2 as SNEGSKA (reference sequence). The CDR3 extends over 11 amino acids. V was cut by 6 bases and J by 1 base, with 6 bases left in between. The CDR3 DNA reads TGCAGTGCAGGGGGGAACACTGAAGCTTTCTTT. Protein: CSAGGNTEAFF.

The chain is built from TRBV6-1 and TRBJ1-1; D is unresolved. The germline V gene encodes CDR1 MNHNS and CDR2 SASEGT. The V end lost 7 bases, the J end lost 6 bases, and 15 bases lay between the germline ends. The CDR3 loop spans 13 amino acids. For the CDR3, the DNA is TGTGCCAGCATTCCCTGGGGTGTGGCTGAAGCTTTCTTT. Translated: CASIPWGVAEAFF.

The CDR3, as DNA: TGCAGCGTTGATTCCAGGGCGTCCGGAAACACCATATATTTT. Amino acid sequence: CSVDSRASGNTIYF. V is TRBV29-1 and J is TRBJ1-3; maybe TRBD1 (5 bases). Looked up from germline, CDR1 is SQVTM and CDR2 is ANQGSEA. This CDR3 region has 14 residues. Trimming pared 3 bases from V and 4 bases from J, leaving 13 bases between.

CDR3 loop: CASSFILAGAHNEQFF. The CDR3 region has the DNA TGTGCCAGCAGTTTTATTCTAGCGGGAGCACACAATGAGCAGTTCTTC. The genes are TRBV27 and TRBJ2-1; 10 positions agree with TRBD2. CDR3 length equals 16 residues. Unmatched junction bases numbered 7, after V lost 3 bases and J lost 5 bases. Germline CDR1 and CDR2: MNHEY and SMNVEV (reference sequence).

The CDR3 protein is CASRSSLAKNIQYF. As DNA, the CDR3 is TGTGCCAGCCGATCCTCCCTAGCCAAAAACATTCAGTACTTC. The chain joins TRBV19 to TRBJ2-4, with D uncertain. Germline V CDR1 and CDR2: LNHDA, SQIVND (reference sequence). The V end lost 9 bases, the J end lost 0 bases, and 12 bases lay between the germline ends. The CDR3 consists of 14 residues. Variable domain in full (rest from reference TRBV19 and TRBJ2-4): DGGITQSPKYLFRKEGQNVTLSCEQNLNHDAMYWYRQDPGQGLRLIYYSQIVNDFQKGDIAEGYSVSREKKESFPLTVTSAQKNPTAFYLCASRSSLAKNIQYFGAGTRLSVL.

The chain uses TRBV7-6 and TRBJ2-5, with D possibly being TRBD1 or TRBD2 (5 bases each). The V gene lost 0 bases and the J gene lost 0 bases, with 8 bases spanning the gap. This CDR3 is 15 amino acids long. In germline, CDR1 is SGHVS, CDR2 FNYEAQ. Written as DNA, the CDR3 is TGTGCCAGCAGCTTAGCCGGGACGGACCAAGAGACCCAGTACTTC. The encoded protein is CASSLAGTDQETQYF.

The chain joins TRBV7-9 to TRBJ1-5; the D is unclear. Germline CDR1 and CDR2: SEHNR and FQNEAQ (reference sequence). The CDR3 is 12 amino acids. V shed 8 bases and J shed 2 bases, with 7 bases lying between them. The DNA for the CDR3 is TGTGCCAGCGGTCGGGGCAATCAGCCCCAGCATTTT. As protein: CASGRGNQPQHF.

This clone appeared a single time. V and J are TRBV6-4 and TRBJ1-1; possibly TRBD1 for D (5 bases). Trimming left V 3 bases short and J 4 bases short, with 18 bases between. The CDR3 length is 16 residues. Germline V gene data show CDR1 as MRHNA and CDR2 as SNTAGT. CDR3 region: CASSEGPAGTGTEAFF. CDR3 nucleotides: TGTGCCAGCAGTGAGGGACCCGCCGGGACGGGCACTGAAGCTTTCTTT.

This chain's CDR3 is CASSPSRDTYGSYTF. CDR3 in DNA: TGTGCCAGCTCACCGTCCCGGGACACCTATGGAAGCTACACCTTC. The rearrangement joins TRBV18 to TRBJ1-2, with D tentatively TRBD1 (6 bases). Germline V lookup: CDR1 KGHSH, CDR2 LQKENI. The length of the CDR3 is 15 residues. The V and J ends lost 3 bases and 9 bases respectively, with 20 bases between them.

The chain carries TRBV29-1 and TRBJ2-7; 10 bases map to TRBD2. The CDR3 has 13 residues. Germline CDR1 SQVTM, CDR2 ANQGSEA. J lost 5 bases, V lost 4 bases, and 5 bases had no gene match. The CDR3, as DNA: TGCAGCGTTGTCTGGCTAGCGGGAGACGAGCAGTACTTC. The encoded protein is CSVVWLAGDEQYF.

CDR3 region: CASSQVFLGKETQYF. The CDR3 DNA sequence: TGTGCCAGCAGCCAAGTATTTTTAGGCAAGGAGACCCAGTACTTC. This chain links TRBV4-2 with TRBJ2-5, with D hard to call. The length of the CDR3 is 15 residues. CDR1 and CDR2 (germline): LGHNA, YNFKEQ. The ends were cut back, 1 base at V and 5 bases at J, with 14 bases in the middle.